The 27 T cell receptor beta chains below were found in one sample sequenced in a study of metastatic and nonmetastatic thyroid tumors. Before thyroid surgery, none of the patients had received any treatment. Using MiXCR, TCRdb reanalyzed the PCR reads. The sample lists some 40,000 clones, roughly 24% seen once, with about 14% in the top ten. Material: tumor tissue. These TCRs come from a female donor with papillary thyroid cancer or a benign thyroid nodule (not recorded which). Some clones in this sample may be carry-over from other donors' samples.

Comment on this clone: This may arise from a read error, as a much more abundant clone is one base away. Other DNA sequences in this specimen translate into the identical CDR3. This sequence joins TRBV7-2 and TRBJ1-4; D is ambiguous. Looked up from germline, CDR1 is SGHTA and CDR2 is FQGNSA. The CDR3 runs 13 residues. Deletions cut 2 bases from V and 5 bases from J, with 6 bases between. The CDR3 is CASSLTDNEKLFF. CDR3 coding DNA: TGTGCCAGCAGCTTAACCGACAATGAAAAACTGTTTTTT.

This clone was detected ten times or more. The chain links TRBV6-1 to TRBJ1-2; tentative D call: TRBD1 (5 bases). This CDR3 spans 13 amino acids. Trimming took off 7 bases at V and 4 bases at J, with 13 bases between the two ends. Germline CDR1 is MNHNS and CDR2 is SASEGT. The CDR3 sequence: CASNIRAGYGYTF. The CDR3 DNA is TGTGCCAGCAACATCAGGGCGGGCTATGGCTACACCTTC.

This clone was detected many times. V and J are TRBV2 and TRBJ2-3; TRBD1 matches at 7 bases. The length of the CDR3 is 13 residues. V lost 7 bases and J lost 3; bases outside the gene matches: 4. Looked up from germline, CDR1 is SNHLY and CDR2 is FYNNEI. The CDR3 loop reads CASIPRGTDTQYF. The CDR3 DNA is TGTGCCAGCATCCCCAGGGGGACAGATACGCAGTATTTT. The variable domain in full, with the rest retrieved from reference TRBV2 and TRBJ2-3, is EPEVTQTPSHQVTQMGQEVILRCVPISNHLYFYWYRQILGQKVEFLVSFYNNEISEKSEIFDDQFSVERPDGSNFTLKIRSTKLEDSAMYFCASIPRGTDTQYFGPGTRLTVL.

This clone turned up a few times. The chain joins TRBV20-1 to TRBJ1-5; D is perhaps TRBD1 (6 bases). The CDR3 has 16 residues. Germline V gene lookup returns CDR1 DFQATT and CDR2 SNEGSKA (reference sequence). The germline V and J ends were trimmed by 3 bases and 0 bases, with 15 bases remaining between them. DNA for the CDR3: TGCAGTGCTAGCGTCCCAGGGGTAATTAGCAATCAGCCCCAGCATTTT. It specifies CSASVPGVISNQPQHF.

In regard to this clone: Germline and junction disagree at one end, which may indicate a read error. The V gene is TRBV5-1, the J gene TRBJ2-3; 9 bases match TRBD1. Germline loops: CDR1 SGHRS, CDR2 YFSETQ. This CDR3 comprises 15 residues. The CDR3 nucleotides read TGCGCCAGCACCTCTCCGGGACAGGGCGCAGATACTCAGTATTTT. It encodes CASTSPGQGADTQYF.

Many counts were recorded for this clone. The V gene is TRBV12-3 or TRBV12-4, the J gene TRBJ1-1; D ambiguous. The V and J ends lost 0 bases and 6 bases respectively, with 26 bases between them. CDR3 length equals 19 residues. This CDR3 is CASSLAPTRSPTRVAEAFF. CDR3 sequence (DNA): TGTGCCAGCAGTTTAGCCCCGACGCGGAGCCCCACAAGGGTTGCTGAAGCTTTCTTT.

This clone was seen more than once but under ten times. This chain uses TRBV2 with TRBJ2-7; D possibly uses TRBD1 or TRBD2 (5 bases each). The CDR3 loop spans 15 amino acids. The germline V gene has CDR1 SNHLY and CDR2 FYNNEI. V was shortened by 6 bases and J by 3 bases, with 18 bases between the two germline ends. CDR3 nucleotides: TGTGCCAGCAGAGAACCGGGACGTCCGCTCTACGAGCAGTACTTC. It encodes CASREPGRPLYEQYF.

This clone came up many times. The chain is built from TRBV5-1 and TRBJ2-4; D not resolved. With 0 bases removed from V and 9 bases from J, the gap between germline ends came to 10 bases. The CDR3 has 13 amino acids. Germline-derived CDR1 and CDR2 are SGHRS and YFSETQ. CDR3 protein: CASSLGSGPIQYF. CDR3 DNA sequence: TGCGCCAGCAGCTTGGGTTCAGGTCCCATTCAGTACTTC.

By share of the sample, this clone is medium-sized. The V call is TRBV20-1, the J call TRBJ1-2; D may be TRBD1 (5 bases). With 3 bases removed from V and 4 bases from J, the gap between germline ends came to 15 bases. Germline assignment: CDR1 DFQATT and CDR2 SNEGSKA (reference sequence). The CDR3 runs to 14 residues. DNA of the CDR3: TGCAGTGCTAGGAGGTCGGGGCCGCGCTATGGCTACACCTTC. It yields the protein CSARRSGPRYGYTF.

The chain recombines TRBV20-1 with TRBJ2-1, with 16 bases that match TRBD2. Germline V CDR1 and CDR2: DFQATT, SNEGSKA (reference sequence). This CDR3 is 17 amino acids long. CDR3 region: CSISGLAGGNSYNEQFF. In nucleotides, the CDR3 is TGCAGCATATCGGGACTAGCGGGAGGGAACTCCTACAATGAGCAGTTCTTC.

The chain has TRBV30 and TRBJ2-1; 13 bases fit TRBD2. CDR1 and CDR2 (germline): GTSNPN, SVGIG (reference sequence). Germline trimming cut 2 bases from V and 4 bases from J; bases unmatched to any gene: 2. The CDR3 is 15 residues long. The CDR3 spells CAWSQTSGRYNEQFF. As DNA, the CDR3 is TGTGCCTGGAGTCAGACTAGCGGGAGGTACAATGAGCAGTTCTTC.

Of note for this clone: One end of the junction does not line up with germline, which may come from a read error. Other DNA sequences in this specimen translate into the identical CDR3. The gene calls are TRBV6-1 and TRBJ2-3; 12 bases fit TRBD2. This CDR3 is built from 16 residues. Germline CDR1 reads MNHNS; CDR2 reads SASEGT. CDR3 bases: TGTGCAAGCAGCCCCGCGACTAGCGGGAGCCCAGATACGCAGTACTTT. This encodes CASSPATSGSPDTQYF.

Here the CDR3 reads CASSEAAGEVTEAFF. The CDR3 DNA sequence: TGTGCCAGCAGTGAAGCGGCAGGGGAGGTCACTGAAGCTTTCTTT. The genes are TRBV6-1 and TRBJ1-1; D possibly corresponds to TRBD1 (6 bases). The germline CDR1 and CDR2 sequences are MNHNS and SASEGT. The CDR3 extends over 15 amino acids. Trimming removed 0 bases at V and 4 bases at J, with 12 bases between.

V is TRBV5-1 and J is TRBJ2-7; 8 bases are shared with TRBD1. The CDR3 spans 13 residues. The germline CDR1 and CDR2 sequences are SGHRS and YFSETQ. After removal of 4 bases from V and 5 bases from J, the junction contained 5 bases not matched to a gene. The CDR3 spells CASSSTGGNEQYF. As DNA, the CDR3 is TGCGCCAGCAGCAGCACAGGGGGAAACGAGCAGTACTTC.

The sample holds a few counts of this clone. The rearrangement joins TRBV20-1 to TRBJ2-2; 10 positions agree with TRBD1. Losses at the gene ends were 4 bases for V and 7 bases for J; bases not matched to a gene: 9. Germline CDR1 DFQATT, CDR2 SNEGSKA (reference sequence). This CDR3 has 15 amino acids. CDR3 loop: CSAKVGTGDVGELFF. CDR3 bases: TGCAGTGCTAAAGTAGGGACAGGGGACGTCGGGGAGCTGTTTTTT.

This clone was counted ten times or more. The chain couples TRBV27 to TRBJ2-1, with 8 positions matching TRBD1. The germline V gene has CDR1 MNHEY and CDR2 SMNVEV (reference sequence). The CDR3 has 14 residues. V was pared by 5 bases and J by 4 bases, with 4 bases of the junction left unmatched. The CDR3 loop is CASSATGVYNEQFF. DNA of the CDR3: TGTGCCAGCAGTGCGACAGGGGTTTACAATGAGCAGTTCTTC.

The table lists this clone with a few counts. The rearrangement uses TRBV6-2 or TRBV6-3 and TRBJ2-3, with TRBD2 identical over 7 bases. The ends lost 0 bases at V and 7 bases at J; junction bases unmatched: 16. Germline CDR1 and CDR2: MNHEY and SVGEGT. The CDR3 is 18 amino acids. The CDR3 loop is CASSYSSPGGGPLYTQYF. The CDR3 nucleotides are TGTGCCAGCAGTTACTCGAGCCCTGGGGGAGGGCCCCTCTATACGCAGTATTTT.

The chain has TRBV5-1 and TRBJ1-4; D perhaps matches TRBD1 (6 bases). V was clipped by 5 bases and J by 1 base, with 15 bases between them. The CDR3 is 16 amino acids. Germline V gene sequence: CDR1 SGHRS, CDR2 YFSETQ. CDR3 sequence reads: CASRGPRGLTNEKLFF. The DNA for the CDR3 is TGCGCCAGCAGAGGCCCTCGGGGGCTAACTAATGAAAAACTGTTTTTT.

By its share, this clone is medium-sized (0.01 to 0.1%). CDR3 sequence (DNA): TGTGCCATCGAAGGGGGTAACACTGAAGCTTTCTTT. This translates into CAIEGGNTEAFF. This sequence joins TRBV6-2 or TRBV6-3 and TRBJ1-1; tentative D call: TRBD1 (6 bases). With 10 bases removed from V and 2 bases from J, the gap between germline ends came to 11 bases. The CDR3 is 12 residues long. The V gene's germline CDR1 is MNHEY and CDR2 SVGEGT.

This clone has at least ten counts. This may be a read error: a much more frequent sequence differs by one nucleotide. Other DNA sequences in the same sample also yield this CDR3. V and J are TRBV11-2 and TRBJ1-2; the D gene is possibly TRBD1 (5 bases). V dropped 5 bases and J dropped 5 bases, with 24 bases sitting between them. This CDR3 comprises 17 residues. Germline lookup yields CDR1 SGHAT and CDR2 FQNNGV. CDR3 in DNA: TGTGCCAGCAGCATGGGGGGTCGACGCGCGGAAACATATGGCTACACCTTC. Its protein product is CASSMGGRRAETYGYTF.

The chain links TRBV20-1 to TRBJ2-7; 8 bases fit TRBD1. V was pared by 5 bases and J by 6 bases, with 18 bases of the junction left unmatched. Germline CDR1 and CDR2: DFQATT and SNEGSKA (reference sequence). The CDR3 spans 16 residues. The CDR3 DNA is TGCAGTGCTTCCCCTTCCGGGACAGGTAGGGAGGCCGAGCAGTACTTC. The encoded protein is CSASPSGTGREAEQYF.

Many counts were recorded for this clone. Here the CDR3 DNA reads TGCGCCAGCAGCCTGGGACTAGCAACCGATACGCAGTATTTT. Encoded protein: CASSLGLATDTQYF. The chain combines TRBV5-1 with TRBJ2-3, with 9 bases that match TRBD2. The junction had 6 bases not matched to a gene; V was cut back by 4 bases and J by 6 bases. The germline CDR1 and CDR2 sequences are SGHRS and YFSETQ. The CDR3 is made up of 14 amino acids.

This clone was detected a few times. The chain has TRBV12-3 or TRBV12-4 and TRBJ2-7, with 7 bases lining up with TRBD1. The CDR3 loop spans 13 amino acids. With V trimmed by 6 bases and J by 5 bases, 7 bases remained unmatched. The DNA for the CDR3 is TGTGCCAGCAGGAACAGGGGCAGCGACGAGCAGTACTTC. It codes for CASRNRGSDEQYF.

This clone was detected many times. This may arise from a read error, as a much more abundant clone is one base away. The chain uses TRBV6-2 or TRBV6-3 and TRBJ2-3; D is uncertain. Trimming shortened V by 1 base and J by 3 bases, and 5 bases separated the two germline ends. Germline values: CDR1 MNHEY, CDR2 SVGEGT. The CDR3 loop spans 13 amino acids. Here the CDR3 reads CASSYLNTDTQYF. The CDR3 nucleotides are TGTGCCAGCAGTTACTTGAATACAGATACGCAGTATTTT.

This clone was counted between two and nine times. The chain combines TRBV25-1 with TRBJ2-7; 7 nucleotides line up with TRBD1. V gave up 2 bases and J gave up 0 bases; unmatched junction bases: 4. Germline CDR1 is MGHDK and CDR2 is SYGVNS. The CDR3 has 15 residues. CDR3 amino acids: CASSEGTVSSYEQYF. In DNA, the CDR3 is TGTGCCAGCAGTGAAGGGACAGTGAGCTCCTACGAGCAGTACTTC.

This clone was counted a few times. One end of the junction does not line up with germline, which may come from a read error. This rearrangement joins TRBV25-1 to TRBJ2-7; 7 bases line up with TRBD1. This CDR3 is built from 14 residues. The germline V gene has CDR1 MGHDK and CDR2 SYGVNS. CDR3 sequence: CVSIGYRGDHEQYF. The CDR3 DNA follows: TGTGTCAGCATAGGGTACAGGGGTGATCACGAGCAGTACTTC.

The rearrangement joins TRBV20-1 to TRBJ1-6; D remains unclear. The CDR3 is 13 residues long. Trimming shortened V by 2 bases and J by 2 bases, and 4 bases separated the two germline ends. Germline V gene lookup returns CDR1 DFQATT and CDR2 SNEGSKA (reference sequence). The CDR3 DNA sequence: TGCAGTGCTAGATCAGCCTATAATTCACCCCTCCACTTT. Protein: CSARSAYNSPLHF.